Included here is one TCR beta chain sequence, with context. Profiling relied on immunoSEQ multiplex PCR, and the TCRdb table lists in-frame clones only, not all of them. This table holds about 98,000 clones, about 85% found once. The entry originates in a study of blood T cell repertoires in COVID-19. From germline, CDR1 is SNHLY and CDR2 FYNNEI. V was cut by 8 bases and J by 5 bases, with 16 bases left in between. The CDR3 has 14 residues. The sequenced material came from peripheral blood. This chain joins TRBV2 and TRBJ1-5, with D hard to call. The sequence came from a woman aged 80 or older with acute or convalescent COVID-19. The CDR3 sequence: CASALPYRHQPQHF. Written as DNA, the CDR3 is TGTGCCAGCGCCCTACCTTACCGTCATCAGCCCCAGCATTTT.